Listed here is a single T cell receptor (beta chain). The protocol was immunoSEQ multiplex PCR, while the TCRdb copy is restricted to in-frame clones and leaves out a portion. The sample lists just over 20,000 clones, 80% to 95% occurring once. The data were obtained in a study of untreated major depressive disorder. What was sequenced was CD4+ T cells from PBMCs. The receptor was isolated from a man aged 30 to 45 in good health.

The CDR3 loop reads CASSEALRSGGISYEQYF. In nucleotides, the CDR3 is TGTGCCAGCAGTGAAGCGCTTCGGAGCGGGGGAATCTCCTACGAGCAGTACTTC. The V and J genes are TRBV2 and TRBJ2-7; TRBD2 aligns across 8 bases. The CDR3 extends over 18 amino acids. The junction had 10 bases not matched to a gene; V was cut back by 0 bases and J by 0 bases. In germline, CDR1 is SNHLY, CDR2 FYNNEI. Together with reference TRBV2 and TRBJ2-7, the CDR3 gives the full variable domain: EPEVTQTPSHQVTQMGQEVILRCVPISNHLYFYWYRQILGQKVEFLVSFYNNEISEKSEIFDDQFSVERPDGSNFTLKIRSTKLEDSAMYFCASSEALRSGGISYEQYFGPGTRLTVT.